This TCR beta chain derives from a study of brain T cells in children with intractable seizures. Produced via immunoSEQ multiplex PCR; TCRdb's table is partial and in-frame only. The sample yields under 45,000 clones, about 93% seen once. The CDR3 contains 16 residues. Germline assignment: CDR1 LGHDT and CDR2 YNNKEL (reference sequence). The junction had 9 bases not matched to a gene; V was cut back by 2 bases and J by 5 bases. This chain joins TRBV3-1 (or the pseudogene TRBV3-2) and TRBJ1-2; 9 bases map to TRBD1. The sequencing here drew on peripheral blood, taken at surgery. This receptor was taken from a girl aged 2 to 9 with tuberous sclerosis and intractable seizures. The CDR3 DNA follows: TGTGCCAGCAGCCAAAGCGACACAGGGGGCGCTTATGGCTACACCTTC. Protein: CASSQSDTGGAYGYTF.